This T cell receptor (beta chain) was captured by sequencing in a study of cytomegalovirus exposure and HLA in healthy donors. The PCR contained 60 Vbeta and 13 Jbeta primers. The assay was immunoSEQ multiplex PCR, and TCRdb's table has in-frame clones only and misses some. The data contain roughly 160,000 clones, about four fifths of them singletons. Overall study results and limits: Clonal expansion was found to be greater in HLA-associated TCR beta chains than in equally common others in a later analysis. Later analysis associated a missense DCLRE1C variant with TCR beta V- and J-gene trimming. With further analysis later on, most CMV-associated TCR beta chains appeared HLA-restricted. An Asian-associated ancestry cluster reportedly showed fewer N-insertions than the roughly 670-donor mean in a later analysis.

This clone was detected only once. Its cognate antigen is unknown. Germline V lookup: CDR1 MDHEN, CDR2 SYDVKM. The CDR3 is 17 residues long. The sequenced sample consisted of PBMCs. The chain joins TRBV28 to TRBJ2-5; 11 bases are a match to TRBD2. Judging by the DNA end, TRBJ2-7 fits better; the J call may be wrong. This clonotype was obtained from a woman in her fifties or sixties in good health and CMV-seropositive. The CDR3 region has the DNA TGTGCCAGCAGTTTTCGTCCGGGACTAGCGGAGGGTTACGAGCAGTACTTC. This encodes CASSFRPGLAEGYEQYF.